The clone carrying this TCR beta chain has a count of ten or more. What it binds is unknown. The data originate from a study of response to subunit inactivated influenza vaccine. Study-wide results and caveats: Only a handful of new T cells, the authors suggested, are recruited with each seasonal influenza vaccination.

TCRdb re-called the RT-PCR reads with MiXCR, one entry per CDR3 protein. The repertoire consists of 650,000 to 800,000 distinct CDR3 sequences, with around 14% occurring once and the leading ten covering around 6.5%. This CDR3 contains 13 residues. V was shortened by 2 bases and J by 5 bases, with 12 bases between the two germline ends. Germline V CDR1 and CDR2: DFQATT, SNEGSKA (reference sequence). The clonotype was recovered from a man in his fifties who received an inactivated influenza vaccine. The chain carries TRBV20-1 and TRBJ1-2; unclear D gene. The sample in question was PBMCs from blood, obtained around two weeks before vaccination. CDR3: CSARSAGPYGYTF. The CDR3 DNA reads as TGCAGTGCTAGATCCGCCGGTCCTTATGGCTACACCTTC.